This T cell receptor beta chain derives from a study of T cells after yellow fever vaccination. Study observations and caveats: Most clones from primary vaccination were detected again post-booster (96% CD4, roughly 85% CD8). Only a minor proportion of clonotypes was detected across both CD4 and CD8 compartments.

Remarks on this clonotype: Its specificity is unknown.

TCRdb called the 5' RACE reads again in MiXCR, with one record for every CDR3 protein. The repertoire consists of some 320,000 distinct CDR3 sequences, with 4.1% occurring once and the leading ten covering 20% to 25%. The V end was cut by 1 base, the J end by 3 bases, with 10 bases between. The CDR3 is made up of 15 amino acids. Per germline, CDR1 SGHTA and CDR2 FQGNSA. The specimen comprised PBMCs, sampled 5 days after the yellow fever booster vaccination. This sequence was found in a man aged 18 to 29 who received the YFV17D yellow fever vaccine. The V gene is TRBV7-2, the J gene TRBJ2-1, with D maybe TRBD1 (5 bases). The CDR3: CASSLDFTGYNEQFF. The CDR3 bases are TGTGCCAGCAGCTTAGATTTCACAGGCTACAATGAGCAGTTCTTC.